The 14 T cell receptor beta chains reported below all come from one sample, sequenced in a study of blood T cell repertoires in COVID-19. Assay: immunoSEQ multiplex PCR; the TCRdb copy retains only in-frame clones and omits some. The table has 75,000 to 95,000 clones, approximately 88% seen once. Sequencing input: peripheral blood. The origin of the receptors is a woman aged 55-69 years with COVID-19, enrolled during active disease.

V and J are TRBV3-1 (or the pseudogene TRBV3-2) and TRBJ1-1; unclear D gene. V was shortened by 0 bases and J by 1 base, with 15 bases between the two germline ends. The germline V gene encodes CDR1 LGHDT and CDR2 YNNKEL (reference sequence). The CDR3 consists of 17 residues. The CDR3 region has the DNA TGTGCCAGCAGCCAAGAAGGGAGATCTAGATGGAACACTGAAGCTTTCTTT. It is translated as CASSQEGRSRWNTEAFF.

This clone was picked up one time. The rearrangement uses TRBV19 and TRBJ1-2; 8 bases align to TRBD1. This CDR3 has 13 amino acids. The germline V gene encodes CDR1 LNHDA and CDR2 SQIVND (reference sequence). J was trimmed by 6 bases and V by 7 bases; bases with no gene match: 7. DNA for the CDR3: TGTGCCAGTACAAAGGCACAGGGGGATGGCTACACCTTC. Amino acids: CASTKAQGDGYTF. The entire variable domain, with the rest obtained from reference TRBV19 and TRBJ1-2, is as follows: DGGITQSPKYLFRKEGQNVTLSCEQNLNHDAMYWYRQDPGQGLRLIYYSQIVNDFQKGDIAEGYSVSREKKESFPLTVTSAQKNPTAFYLCASTKAQGDGYTFGSGTRLTVV.

This chain joins TRBV9 and TRBJ2-3, with D tentatively TRBD1 (5 bases). The V gene's germline CDR1 is SGDLS and CDR2 YYNGEE. CDR3 size: 15 residues. The germline V and J ends were trimmed by 3 bases and 2 bases, with 13 bases remaining between them. For the CDR3, the DNA is TGTGCCAGCAGCGGAAGACAGAGTAACACAGATACGCAGTATTTT. Residues: CASSGRQSNTDTQYF. Variable domain in full (rest from reference TRBV9 and TRBJ2-3): DSGVTQTPKHLITATGQRVTLRCSPRSGDLSVYWYQQSLDQGLQFLIQYYNGEERAKGNILERFSAQQFPDLHSELNLSSLELGDSALYFCASSGRQSNTDTQYFGPGTRLTVL.

V is TRBV11-2 and J is TRBJ1-5; D is unclear. V was trimmed by 3 bases and J by 0 bases, leaving 9 bases between them. The CDR3 length is 15 residues. Germline values: CDR1 SGHAT, CDR2 FQNNGV. The CDR3 loop is CASSFNGASNQPQHF. For the CDR3, the DNA is TGTGCCAGCAGCTTCAACGGAGCTAGCAATCAGCCCCAGCATTTT.

The chain has TRBV7-9 and TRBJ1-2; D not certain. CDR3 size: 16 residues. Trimming stripped 1 base from V and 6 bases from J, with 18 bases between. Germline V lookup: CDR1 SEHNR, CDR2 FQNEAQ (reference sequence). The CDR3 DNA follows: TGTGCCAGCAGCTTAGTCGCCCTCGGGTTAGGCGATGGCTACACCTTC. It encodes CASSLVALGLGDGYTF.

The chain is built from TRBV27 and TRBJ1-1; D is undetermined. Germline V gene lookup returns CDR1 MNHEY and CDR2 SMNVEV (reference sequence). The CDR3 loop spans 15 amino acids. V shed 5 bases and J shed 3 bases, with 16 bases lying between them. Here the CDR3 reads CASSPPSQWYTEAFF. In nucleotides, the CDR3 is TGTGCCAGCAGTCCGCCATCGCAGTGGTACACTGAAGCTTTCTTT.

V usage is TRBV5-1 and J usage is TRBJ1-6; TRBD1 is a possible D gene (6 bases). This CDR3 spans 13 amino acids. The V and J ends lost 4 bases and 8 bases respectively, with 10 bases between them. From germline, CDR1 is SGHRS and CDR2 YFSETQ. This CDR3 is CASSISGDSPLHF. The CDR3 DNA reads as TGCGCCAGCAGCATTTCAGGGGATTCACCCCTCCACTTT.

The gene calls are TRBV4-1 and TRBJ1-4; perhaps TRBD1 as D (6 bases). Trimming took 1 base from V and 8 from J, leaving 20 bases between them. Per the germline V gene, CDR1 is MGHRA and CDR2 is YSYEKL. The CDR3 contains 17 residues. The CDR3 is CASSQAPAQGSREKLFF. CDR3 bases: TGCGCCAGCAGCCAAGCACCCGCACAGGGATCTAGAGAAAAACTGTTTTTT.

The rearrangement joins TRBV4-3 to TRBJ2-5; D is ambiguous. The CDR3 is 13 amino acids. Germline V gene data show CDR1 as LGHNA and CDR2 as YSLEER. Trimming removed 5 bases from V and 2 bases from J, with 9 bases in between. The chain's CDR3 is CASSKHIQETQYF. DNA for the CDR3: TGCGCCAGCAGCAAACATATACAAGAGACCCAGTACTTC.

V usage is TRBV6-2 or TRBV6-3 and J usage is TRBJ2-3; D call uncertain. Deletions cut 0 bases from V and 2 bases from J, with 12 bases between. Germline CDR1 and CDR2: MNHEY and SVGEGT. This CDR3 is 16 amino acids long. This chain's CDR3 is CASSYSKSGDTDTQYF. The CDR3, as DNA: TGTGCCAGCAGTTACTCGAAATCCGGAGACACAGATACGCAGTATTTT.

This clone was observed a handful of times. The rearrangement uses TRBV4-2 and TRBJ1-3; unclear D gene. Trimming shortened V by 3 bases and J by 0 bases, and 3 bases separated the two germline ends. Germline V gene lookup returns CDR1 LGHNA and CDR2 YNFKEQ. The CDR3 loop spans 13 amino acids. CDR3 coding DNA: TGTGCCAGCAGCCACAGCTCTGGAAACACCATATATTTT. It is translated as CASSHSSGNTIYF.

The rearrangement links TRBV5-4 to TRBJ1-6, with 7 bases aligning to TRBD1. Looked up from germline, CDR1 is SGHNT and CDR2 is YYREEE (reference sequence). V lost 2 bases to trimming and J lost 6 bases; unmatched junction nucleotides: 8. The CDR3 sequence is 16 residues long. The CDR3 here is CASSLGGTAVNSPLHF. The CDR3 DNA is TGTGCCAGCAGCTTAGGGGGGACAGCGGTTAATTCACCCCTCCACTTT.

The gene calls are TRBV5-6 and TRBJ2-6; maybe TRBD1 (6 bases). Germline lookup yields CDR1 SGHDT and CDR2 YYEEEE. V lost 2 bases and J lost 5, with 11 bases in between. The CDR3 sequence is 15 residues long. CDR3 in amino acids: CASSLDRSWANVLTF. The CDR3 DNA reads as TGTGCCAGCAGCTTAGACAGGTCCTGGGCCAACGTCCTGACTTTC.

The chain couples TRBV5-8 to TRBJ2-2; 8 nucleotides agree with TRBD2. This CDR3 region has 13 residues. J lost 8 bases, V lost 4 bases, and 4 bases had no gene match. Germline V lookup: CDR1 SGHTS, CDR2 YDEGEE. CDR3: CASSRLARGELFF. The CDR3 DNA reads TGTGCCAGCAGCCGACTAGCGAGGGGGGAGCTGTTTTTT.